This TCR beta chain was recorded in a study of low-dose radiotherapy and immunotherapy resistance in tumors. Gene-specific TRAV and TRBV primers were used for first-strand cDNA, covering alpha and beta chains. The TCRs were subjected to amplification over roughly 20 PCR cycles employing a constant-region primer in conjunction with a V-primer adapter. Each CDR3 protein is one row after TCRdb ran MiXCR on the reads. The data hold tens of thousands of distinct CDR3 sequences, with 15% to 20% observed a single time. Regarding time point: before trial treatment. Trimming stripped 5 bases from V and 9 bases from J, with 11 bases between. CDR3 length: 12 amino acids.

The sample in question was PBMCs, obtained before treatment. The V call is TRBV12-3 or TRBV12-4, the J call TRBJ2-4, with D perhaps TRBD2 (6 bases). The TCR comes from a male donor with prostate cancer. The CDR3 is CASSTPGSIQYF. The CDR3 DNA reads TGTGCCAGCAGTACCCCCGGGAGCATTCAGTACTTC.